This T cell receptor (beta chain) was recovered during a study of cytomegalovirus exposure and HLA in healthy donors. The germline V and J ends were trimmed by 4 bases and 4 bases, with 10 bases remaining between them. CDR3 length equals 14 residues. Germline CDR1 SNHLY, CDR2 FYNNEI. Study-wide results and caveats: The productive fraction for most TCR beta V segments was about 87% or about 30% in an earlier analysis.

The PCR ran on 60 Vbeta and 13 Jbeta primers. TCRdb's copy holds only in-frame clones and misses some; the assay was immunoSEQ multiplex PCR. Of more than 80,000 clones detected, 55% to 75% appear once; the ten largest clones hold approximately 3%. About this clone itself: Its antigen remains unidentified.

The specimen sequenced was PBMCs. The V call is TRBV2, the J call TRBJ2-2, with D perhaps matching TRBD2 (5 bases). This clonotype originated in a man aged 60 to 69 in good health and CMV-seronegative. CDR3 DNA: TGTGCCAGCAGTGGAGGGCGCGGCACCGGGGAGCTGTTTTTT. Translation gives CASSGGRGTGELFF.